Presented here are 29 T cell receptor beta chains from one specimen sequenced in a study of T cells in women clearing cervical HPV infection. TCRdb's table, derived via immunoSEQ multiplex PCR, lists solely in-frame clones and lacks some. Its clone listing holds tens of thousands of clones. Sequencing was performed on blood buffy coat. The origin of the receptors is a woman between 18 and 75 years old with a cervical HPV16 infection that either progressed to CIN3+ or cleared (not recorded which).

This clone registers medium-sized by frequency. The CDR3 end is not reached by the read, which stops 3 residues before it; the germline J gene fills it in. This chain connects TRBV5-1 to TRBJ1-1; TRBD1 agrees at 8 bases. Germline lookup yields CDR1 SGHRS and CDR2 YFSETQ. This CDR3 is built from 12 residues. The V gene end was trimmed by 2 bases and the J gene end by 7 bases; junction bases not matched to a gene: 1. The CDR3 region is CASSFTGGEAFF. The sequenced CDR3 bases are TGCGCCAGCAGCTTCACAGGGGGTGAA.

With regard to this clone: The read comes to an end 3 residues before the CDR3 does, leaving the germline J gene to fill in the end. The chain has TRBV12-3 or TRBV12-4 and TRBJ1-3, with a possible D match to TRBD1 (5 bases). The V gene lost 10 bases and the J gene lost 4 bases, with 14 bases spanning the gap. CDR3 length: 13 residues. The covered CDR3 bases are TGTGCCACCCGCATCGCAGGGGGAAACACC. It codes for CATRIAGGNT. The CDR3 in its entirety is CATRIAGGNTIYF.

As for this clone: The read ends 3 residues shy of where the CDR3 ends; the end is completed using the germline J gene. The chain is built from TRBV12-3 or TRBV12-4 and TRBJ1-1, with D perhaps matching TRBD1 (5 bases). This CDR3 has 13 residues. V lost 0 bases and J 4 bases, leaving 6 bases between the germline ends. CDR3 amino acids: CASSLARVTEAFF. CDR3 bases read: TGTGCCAGCAGTTTAGCCAGGGTCACTGAA.

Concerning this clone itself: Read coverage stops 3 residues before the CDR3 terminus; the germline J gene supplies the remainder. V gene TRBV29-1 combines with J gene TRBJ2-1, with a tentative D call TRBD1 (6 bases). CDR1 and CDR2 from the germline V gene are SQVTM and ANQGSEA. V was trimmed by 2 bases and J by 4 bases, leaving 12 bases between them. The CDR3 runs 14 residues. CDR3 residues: CSVENPDRYNEQFF. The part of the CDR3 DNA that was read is TGCAGCGTTGAAAACCCGGACAGATACAATGAG.

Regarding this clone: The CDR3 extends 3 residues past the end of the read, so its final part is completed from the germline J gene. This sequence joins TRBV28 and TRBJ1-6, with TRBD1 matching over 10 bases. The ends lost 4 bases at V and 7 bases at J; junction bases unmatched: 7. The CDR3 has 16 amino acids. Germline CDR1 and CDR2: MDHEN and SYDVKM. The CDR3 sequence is CASSWGGQGNNSPLHF. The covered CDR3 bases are TGTGCCAGCAGTTGGGGGGGACAGGGGAACAATTCACCC. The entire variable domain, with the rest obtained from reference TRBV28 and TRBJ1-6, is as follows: DVKVTQSSRYLVKRTGEKVFLECVQDMDHENMFWYRQDPGLGLRLIYFSYDVKMKEKGDIPEGYSVSREKKERFSLILESASTNQTSMYLCASSWGGQGNNSPLHFGNGTRLTVT.

The CDR3 region is CASSSRTGFDEQYF. The CDR3 bases that were read are TGTGCCAGCAGCTCCAGGACAGGGTTCGACGAG. The J gene is TRBJ2-7, the V gene TRBV5-6, with 8 positions matching TRBD1. The CDR3 end lies 3 residues beyond the end of the read and is filled in from the germline J gene. Germline CDR1 and CDR2: SGHDT and YYEEEE. Trimming removed 3 bases from V and 5 bases from J; junction bases left unmatched: 7. The CDR3 runs 14 residues.

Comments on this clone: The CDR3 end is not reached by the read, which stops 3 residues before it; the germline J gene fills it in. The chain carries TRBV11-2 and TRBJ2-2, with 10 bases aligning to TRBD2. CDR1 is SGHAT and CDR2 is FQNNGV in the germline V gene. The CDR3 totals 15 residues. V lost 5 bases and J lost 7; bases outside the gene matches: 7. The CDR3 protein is CASSGGTSDLGELFF. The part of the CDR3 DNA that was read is TGTGCCAGCAGCGGAGGGACTAGCGACCTCGGGGAG.

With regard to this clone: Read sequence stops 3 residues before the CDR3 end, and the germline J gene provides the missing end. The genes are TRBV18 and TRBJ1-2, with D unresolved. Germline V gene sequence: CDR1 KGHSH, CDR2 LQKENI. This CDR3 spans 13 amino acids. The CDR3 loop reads CASSPPITDTYTF. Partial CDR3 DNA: TGTGCCAGCTCACCACCGATCACAGATACC.

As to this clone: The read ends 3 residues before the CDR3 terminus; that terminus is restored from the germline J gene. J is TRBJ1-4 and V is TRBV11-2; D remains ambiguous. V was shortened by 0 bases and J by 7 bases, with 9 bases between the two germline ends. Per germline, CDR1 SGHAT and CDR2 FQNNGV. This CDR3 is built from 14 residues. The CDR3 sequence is CASSLDLQVEKLFF. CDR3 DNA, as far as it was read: TGTGCCAGCAGCTTAGATTTGCAGGTTGAAAAA.

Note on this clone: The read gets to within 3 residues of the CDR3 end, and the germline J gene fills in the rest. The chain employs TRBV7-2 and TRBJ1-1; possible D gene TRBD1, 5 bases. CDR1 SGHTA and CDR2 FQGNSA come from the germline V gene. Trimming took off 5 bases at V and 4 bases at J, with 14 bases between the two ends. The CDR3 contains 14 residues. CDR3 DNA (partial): TGTGCCAGCAGCCCCCAGCCGGGGGGCACTGAA. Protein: CASSPQPGGTE. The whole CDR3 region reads CASSPQPGGTEAFF. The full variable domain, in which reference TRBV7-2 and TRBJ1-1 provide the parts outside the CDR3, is GAGVSQSPSNKVTEKGKDVELRCDPISGHTALYWYRQSLGQGLEFLIYFQGNSAPDKSGLPSDRFSAERTGGSVSTLTIQRTQQEDSAVYLCASSPQPGGTEAFFGQGTRLTVV.

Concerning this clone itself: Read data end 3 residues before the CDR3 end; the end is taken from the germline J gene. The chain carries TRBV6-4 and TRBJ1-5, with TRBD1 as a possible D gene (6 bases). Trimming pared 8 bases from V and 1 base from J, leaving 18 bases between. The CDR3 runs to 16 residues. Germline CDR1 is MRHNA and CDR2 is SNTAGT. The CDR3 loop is CASVPKGESSNQPQHF. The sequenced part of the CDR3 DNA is TGTGCCAGCGTCCCTAAGGGGGAGTCGAGCAATCAGCCC.

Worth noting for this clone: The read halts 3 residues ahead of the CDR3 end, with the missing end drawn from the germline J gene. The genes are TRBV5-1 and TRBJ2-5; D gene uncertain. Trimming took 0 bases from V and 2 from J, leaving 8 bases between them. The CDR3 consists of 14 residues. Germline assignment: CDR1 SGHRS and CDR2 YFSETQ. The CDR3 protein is CASSLVAEQETQYF. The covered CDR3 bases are TGCGCCAGCAGCTTGGTGGCGGAACAAGAGACC.

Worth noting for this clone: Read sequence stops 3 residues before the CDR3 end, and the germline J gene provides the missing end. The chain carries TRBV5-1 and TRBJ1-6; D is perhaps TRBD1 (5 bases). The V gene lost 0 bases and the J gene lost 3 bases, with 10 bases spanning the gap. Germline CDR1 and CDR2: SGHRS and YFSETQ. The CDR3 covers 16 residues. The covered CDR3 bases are TGCGCCAGCAGCTTGGGCAGGGAGAACTATAATTCACCC. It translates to CASSLGRENYNSP. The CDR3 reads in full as CASSLGRENYNSPLHF.

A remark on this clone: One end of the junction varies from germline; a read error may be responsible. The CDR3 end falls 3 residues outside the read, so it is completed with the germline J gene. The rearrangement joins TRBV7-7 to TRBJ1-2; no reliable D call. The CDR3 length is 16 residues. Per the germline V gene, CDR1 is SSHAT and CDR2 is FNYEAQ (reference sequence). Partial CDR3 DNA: TGTGCTAGCAGCGACCCTAGCGGGAGTTGCACAGATACC. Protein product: CASSDPSGSCTDT. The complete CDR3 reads CASSDPSGSCTDTYTF.

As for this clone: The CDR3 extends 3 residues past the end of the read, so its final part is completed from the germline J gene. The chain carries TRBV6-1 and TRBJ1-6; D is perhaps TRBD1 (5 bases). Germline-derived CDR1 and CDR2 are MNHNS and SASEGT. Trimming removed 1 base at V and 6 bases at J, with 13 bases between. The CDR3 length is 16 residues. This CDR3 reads CASSEGTPDTNSPLHF. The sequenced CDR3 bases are TGTGCCAGCAGTGAAGGGACACCCGATACTAATTCACCC.

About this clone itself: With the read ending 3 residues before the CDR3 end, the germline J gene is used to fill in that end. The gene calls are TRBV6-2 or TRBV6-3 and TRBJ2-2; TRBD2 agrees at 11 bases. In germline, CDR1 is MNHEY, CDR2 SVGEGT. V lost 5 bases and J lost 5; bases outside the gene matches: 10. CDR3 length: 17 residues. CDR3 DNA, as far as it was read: TGTGCCAGCAGTATCCTGGGGACTAGCGGACAGACCGGGGAG. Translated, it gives CASSILGTSGQTGE. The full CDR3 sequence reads CASSILGTSGQTGELFF.

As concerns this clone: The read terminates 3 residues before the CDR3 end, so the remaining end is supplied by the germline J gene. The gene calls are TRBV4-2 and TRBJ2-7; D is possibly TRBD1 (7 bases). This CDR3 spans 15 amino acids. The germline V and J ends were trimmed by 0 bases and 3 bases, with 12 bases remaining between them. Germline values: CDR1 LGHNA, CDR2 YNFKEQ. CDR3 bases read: TGTGCCAGCAGCCAAGAGGAGGGGGCTATCTACGAG. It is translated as CASSQEEGAIYE. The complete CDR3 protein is CASSQEEGAIYEQYF.

This chain's CDR3 is CASSDRDLSTDTQYF. The sequenced CDR3 bases are TGCGCCAGCAGCGACCGGGACTTATCCACAGATACG. The V and J genes are TRBV5-1 and TRBJ2-3; a possible D gene is TRBD2 (6 bases). The CDR3 extends 3 residues past the end of the read, so its final part is completed from the germline J gene. This CDR3 region has 15 residues. The V end was cut by 4 bases, the J end by 2 bases, with 14 bases between. Germline assignment: CDR1 SGHRS and CDR2 YFSETQ.

The DNA read from the CDR3 is TGTGCCTGGGCCGGACAGAAAAACTATGGC. It specifies CAWAGQKNYG. The full-length CDR3 reads as CAWAGQKNYGYTF. The V gene is TRBV30, the J gene TRBJ1-2; D is perhaps TRBD1 (6 bases). The DNA ends 3 residues before the CDR3 does, and the rest of the CDR3 is filled in from the germline J gene. CDR3 length: 13 residues. Germline V gene sequence: CDR1 GTSNPN, CDR2 SVGIG (reference sequence). The ends were cut back, 5 bases at V and 2 bases at J, with 12 bases in the middle.

The CDR3 loop reads CASSDFFVGTGGNNEQFF. The DNA read from the CDR3 is TGCGCCAGCAGTGACTTTTTCGTCGGGACAGGGGGGAACAATGAG. The gene calls are TRBV10-1 and TRBJ2-1; 11 bases are shared with TRBD1. The read ends 3 residues before the CDR3 terminus; that terminus is restored from the germline J gene. With V trimmed by 3 bases and J by 5 bases, 12 bases remained unmatched. The CDR3 loop spans 18 amino acids. Germline V gene sequence: CDR1 WNHNN, CDR2 SYGVQD (reference sequence).

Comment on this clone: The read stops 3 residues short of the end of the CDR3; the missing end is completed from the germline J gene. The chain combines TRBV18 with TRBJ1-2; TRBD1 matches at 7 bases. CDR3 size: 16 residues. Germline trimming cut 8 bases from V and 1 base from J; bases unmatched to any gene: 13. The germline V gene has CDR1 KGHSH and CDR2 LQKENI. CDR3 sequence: CASTLWDRYLNYGYTF. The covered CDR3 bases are TGTGCCAGCACCCTATGGGACAGATATCTTAACTATGGC. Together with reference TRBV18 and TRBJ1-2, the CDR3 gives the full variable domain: NAGVMQNPRHLVRRRGQEARLRCSPMKGHSHVYWYRQLPEEGLKFMVYLQKENIIDESGMPKERFSAEFPKEGPSILRIQQVVRGDSAAYFCASTLWDRYLNYGYTFGSGTRLTVV.

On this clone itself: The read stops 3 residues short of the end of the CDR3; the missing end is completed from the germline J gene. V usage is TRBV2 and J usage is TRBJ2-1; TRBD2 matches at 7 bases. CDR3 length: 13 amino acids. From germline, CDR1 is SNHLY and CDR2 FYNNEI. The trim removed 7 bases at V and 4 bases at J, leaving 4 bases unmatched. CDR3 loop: CASIGLGYNEQFF. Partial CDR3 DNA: TGTGCCAGCATAGGACTAGGGTACAATGAG.

CDR3 sequence reads: CASSLPPGQLSSGANVLFF. The DNA read from the CDR3 is TGCGCCAGCAGCCTCCCCCCGGGACAGCTCAGCTCTGGGGCCAACGTA. This sequence joins TRBV5-1 and TRBJ1-4; 7 bases line up with TRBD1. The CDR3 goes on 3 residues after the read ends, and that part is filled in from the germline J gene. The germline V gene encodes CDR1 SGHRS and CDR2 YFSETQ. The CDR3 covers 19 residues.

The CDR3 loop reads CASSQVGQQRDYGYTF. Incomplete CDR3 DNA: TGTGCCAGCAGCCAAGTGGGGCAGCAGAGGGACTATGGC. The V call is TRBV14, the J call TRBJ1-2; D is possibly TRBD1 (5 bases). The CDR3 extends 3 residues past the end of the read, so its final part is completed from the germline J gene. The CDR3 is 16 amino acids. The V end was cut by 1 base, the J end by 3 bases, with 15 bases between. Germline CDR1 is SGHDN and CDR2 is FVKESK.

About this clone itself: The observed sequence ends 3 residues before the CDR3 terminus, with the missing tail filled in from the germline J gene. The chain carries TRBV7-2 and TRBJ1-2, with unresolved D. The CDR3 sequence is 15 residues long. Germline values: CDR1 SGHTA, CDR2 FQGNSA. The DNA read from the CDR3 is TGTGCCAGCAGCTTAACCGGCGGCGCCTCCTACGAC. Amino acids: CASSLTGGASYD. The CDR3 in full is CASSLTGGASYDYTF.

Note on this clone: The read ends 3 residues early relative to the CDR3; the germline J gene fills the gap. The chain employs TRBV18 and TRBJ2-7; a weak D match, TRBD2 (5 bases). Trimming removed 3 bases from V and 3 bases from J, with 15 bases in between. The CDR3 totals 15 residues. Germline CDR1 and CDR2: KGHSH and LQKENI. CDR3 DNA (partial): TGTGCCAGCTCACCTACGGACGGGGAATACTACGAG. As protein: CASSPTDGEYYE. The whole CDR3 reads CASSPTDGEYYEQYF.

The CDR3 DNA, read in part, is TGTGCCTGGAGCACGGGGGGACAAGAGACC. It translates to CAWSTGGQET. The full CDR3 sequence reads CAWSTGGQETQYF. This sequence joins TRBV30 and TRBJ2-5; TRBD2 matches at 7 bases. The read comes to an end 3 residues before the CDR3 does, leaving the germline J gene to fill in the end. V shed 3 bases, J shed 2 bases, and the junction held 3 bases outside the gene matches. The V gene's germline CDR1 is GTSNPN and CDR2 SVGIG (reference sequence). CDR3 length equals 13 residues.

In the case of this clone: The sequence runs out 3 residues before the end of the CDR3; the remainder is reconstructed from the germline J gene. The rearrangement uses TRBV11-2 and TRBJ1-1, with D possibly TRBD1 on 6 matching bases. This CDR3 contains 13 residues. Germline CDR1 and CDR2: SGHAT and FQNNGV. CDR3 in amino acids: CASSLVGTTKAFF. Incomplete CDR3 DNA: TGTGCCAGCAGCTTAGTGGGGACAACTAAA.

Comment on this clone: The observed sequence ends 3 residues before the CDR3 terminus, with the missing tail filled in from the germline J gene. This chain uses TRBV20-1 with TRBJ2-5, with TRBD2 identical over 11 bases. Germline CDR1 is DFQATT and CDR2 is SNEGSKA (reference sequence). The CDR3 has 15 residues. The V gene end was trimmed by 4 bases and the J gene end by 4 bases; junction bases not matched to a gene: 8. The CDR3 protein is CSATSGGYEGETQYF. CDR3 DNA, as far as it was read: TGCAGTGCTACTAGCGGGGGGTATGAGGGAGAGACC.